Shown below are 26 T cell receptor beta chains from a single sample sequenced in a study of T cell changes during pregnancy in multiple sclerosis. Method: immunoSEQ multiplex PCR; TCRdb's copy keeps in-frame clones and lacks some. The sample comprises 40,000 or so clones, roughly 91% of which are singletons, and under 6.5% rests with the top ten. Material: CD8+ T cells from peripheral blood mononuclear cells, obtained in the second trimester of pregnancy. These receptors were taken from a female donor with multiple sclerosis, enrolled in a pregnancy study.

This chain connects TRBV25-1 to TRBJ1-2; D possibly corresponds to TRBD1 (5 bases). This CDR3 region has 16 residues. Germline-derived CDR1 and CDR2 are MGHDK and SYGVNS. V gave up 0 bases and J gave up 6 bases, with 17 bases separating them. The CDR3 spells CASSEYLGVPENGYTF. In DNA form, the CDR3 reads TGTGCCAGCAGTGAATATTTAGGGGTCCCCGAGAATGGCTACACCTTC.

The DNA for the CDR3 is TGTGCCAGCAGTTTAGGACAGCCCCCCTTCGAGACCCAGTACTTC. Its translation: CASSLGQPPFETQYF. The genes are TRBV27 and TRBJ2-5, with D perhaps TRBD1 (6 bases). The CDR3 sequence is 15 residues long. The germline CDR1 and CDR2 sequences are MNHEY and SMNVEV (reference sequence). The V end lost 2 bases, the J end lost 5 bases, and 15 bases lay between the germline ends.

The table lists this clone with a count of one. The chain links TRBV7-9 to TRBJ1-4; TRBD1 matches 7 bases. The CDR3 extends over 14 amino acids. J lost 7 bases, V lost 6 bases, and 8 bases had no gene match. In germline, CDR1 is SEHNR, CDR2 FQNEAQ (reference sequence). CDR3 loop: CASSSDTGVEKLFF. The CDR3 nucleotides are TGTGCCAGCAGTTCCGACACAGGGGTTGAAAAACTGTTTTTT.

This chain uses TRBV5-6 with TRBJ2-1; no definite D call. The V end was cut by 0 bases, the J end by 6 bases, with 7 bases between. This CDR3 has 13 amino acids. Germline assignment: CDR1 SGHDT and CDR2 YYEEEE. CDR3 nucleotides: TGTGCCAGCAGCTTGGGAGAATCCAATGAGCAGTTCTTC. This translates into CASSLGESNEQFF. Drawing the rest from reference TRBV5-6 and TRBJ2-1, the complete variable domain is DAGVTQSPTHLIKTRGQQVTLRCSPKSGHDTVSWYQQALGQGPQFIFQYYEEEERQRGNFPDRFSGHQFPNYSSELNVNALLLGDSALYLCASSLGESNEQFFGPGTRLTVL.

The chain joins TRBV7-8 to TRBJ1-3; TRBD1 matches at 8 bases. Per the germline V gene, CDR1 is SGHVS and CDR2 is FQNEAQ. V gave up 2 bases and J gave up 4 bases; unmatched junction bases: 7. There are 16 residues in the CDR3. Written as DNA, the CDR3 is TGTGCCAGCAGCTTAACGGACAGGGTGAGGGGAAACACCATATATTTT. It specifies CASSLTDRVRGNTIYF.

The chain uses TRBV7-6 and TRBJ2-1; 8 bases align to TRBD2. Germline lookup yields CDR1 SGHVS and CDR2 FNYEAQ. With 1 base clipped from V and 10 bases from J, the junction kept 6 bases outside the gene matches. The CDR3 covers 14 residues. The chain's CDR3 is CASSLGRGVEEQFF. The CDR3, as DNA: TGTGCCAGCAGCTTAGGGCGGGGGGTGGAGGAGCAGTTCTTC.

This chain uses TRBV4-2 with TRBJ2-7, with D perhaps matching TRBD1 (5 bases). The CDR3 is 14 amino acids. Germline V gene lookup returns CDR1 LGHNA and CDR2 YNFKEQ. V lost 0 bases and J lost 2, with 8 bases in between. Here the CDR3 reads CASSQDGAPYEQYF. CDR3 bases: TGTGCCAGCAGCCAAGATGGGGCGCCCTACGAGCAGTACTTC.

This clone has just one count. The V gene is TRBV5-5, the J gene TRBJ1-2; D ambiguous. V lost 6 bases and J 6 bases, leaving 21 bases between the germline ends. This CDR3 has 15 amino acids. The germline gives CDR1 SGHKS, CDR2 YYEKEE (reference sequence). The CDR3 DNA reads TGTGCCAGCACCCCGGGGAAGCTACCGGTGAATGGCTACACCTTC. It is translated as CASTPGKLPVNGYTF. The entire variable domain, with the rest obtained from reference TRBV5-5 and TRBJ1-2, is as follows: DAGVTQSPTHLIKTRGQQVTLRCSPISGHKSVSWYQQVLGQGPQFIFQYYEKEERGRGNFPDRFSARQFPNYSSELNVNALLLGDSALYLCASTPGKLPVNGYTFGSGTRLTVV.

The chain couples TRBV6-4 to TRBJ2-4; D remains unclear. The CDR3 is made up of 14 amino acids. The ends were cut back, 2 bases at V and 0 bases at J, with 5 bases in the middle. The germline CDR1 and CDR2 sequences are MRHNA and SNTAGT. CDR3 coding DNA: TGTGCCAGCAGTGACGGCCAAGCCAAAAACATTCAGTACTTC. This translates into CASSDGQAKNIQYF.

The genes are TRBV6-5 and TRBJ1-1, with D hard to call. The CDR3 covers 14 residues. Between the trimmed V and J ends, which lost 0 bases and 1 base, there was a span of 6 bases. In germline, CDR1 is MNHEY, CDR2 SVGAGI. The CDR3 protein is CASSYSTGNTEAFF. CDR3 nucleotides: TGTGCCAGCAGTTACTCGACGGGGAACACTGAAGCTTTCTTT.

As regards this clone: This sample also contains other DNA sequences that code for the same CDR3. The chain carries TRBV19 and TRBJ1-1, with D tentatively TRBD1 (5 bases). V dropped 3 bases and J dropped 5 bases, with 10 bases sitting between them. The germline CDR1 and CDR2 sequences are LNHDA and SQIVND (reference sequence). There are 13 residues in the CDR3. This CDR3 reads CASSIGGETEAFF. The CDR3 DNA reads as TGTGCCAGTAGTATTGGGGGGGAAACTGAAGCTTTCTTT.

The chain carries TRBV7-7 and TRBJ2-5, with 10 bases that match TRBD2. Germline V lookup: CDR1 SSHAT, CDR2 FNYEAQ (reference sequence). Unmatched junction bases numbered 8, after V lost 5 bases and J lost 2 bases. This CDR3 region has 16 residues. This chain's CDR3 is CASSTGLSGGQETQYF. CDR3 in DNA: TGTGCCAGCAGCACGGGGCTTAGCGGGGGGCAAGAGACCCAGTACTTC.

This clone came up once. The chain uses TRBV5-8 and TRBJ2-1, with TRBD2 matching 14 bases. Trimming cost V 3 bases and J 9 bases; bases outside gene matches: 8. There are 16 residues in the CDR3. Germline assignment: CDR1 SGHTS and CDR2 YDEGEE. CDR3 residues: CASSYTGTSGSVEQFF. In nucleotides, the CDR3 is TGTGCCAGCAGCTATACCGGGACTAGCGGGAGTGTTGAGCAGTTCTTC.

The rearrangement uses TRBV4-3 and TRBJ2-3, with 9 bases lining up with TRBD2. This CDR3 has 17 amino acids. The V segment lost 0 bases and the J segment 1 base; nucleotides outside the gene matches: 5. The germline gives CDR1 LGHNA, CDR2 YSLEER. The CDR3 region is CASSQDQVAGGTDTQYF. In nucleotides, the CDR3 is TGCGCCAGCAGCCAAGATCAGGTAGCGGGGGGCACAGATACGCAGTATTTT.

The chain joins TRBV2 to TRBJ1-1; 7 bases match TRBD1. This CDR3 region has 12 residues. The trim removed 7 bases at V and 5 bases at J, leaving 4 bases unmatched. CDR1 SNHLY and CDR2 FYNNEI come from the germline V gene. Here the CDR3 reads CASKGAQTEAFF. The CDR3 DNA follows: TGTGCCAGCAAGGGGGCGCAAACTGAAGCTTTCTTT.

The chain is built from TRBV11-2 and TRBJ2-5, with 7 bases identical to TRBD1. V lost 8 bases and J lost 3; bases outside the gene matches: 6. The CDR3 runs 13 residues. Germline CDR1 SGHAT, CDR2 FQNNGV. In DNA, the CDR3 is TGTGCCAGCGGATGGACAGGAGAAGAGACCCAGTACTTC. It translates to CASGWTGEETQYF.

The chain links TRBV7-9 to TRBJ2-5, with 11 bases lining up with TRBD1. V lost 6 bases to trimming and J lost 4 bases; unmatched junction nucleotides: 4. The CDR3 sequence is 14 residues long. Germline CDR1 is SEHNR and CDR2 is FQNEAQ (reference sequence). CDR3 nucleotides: TGTGCCAGCAGAGGACAGGGGGCGGGAGAGACCCAGTACTTC. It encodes CASRGQGAGETQYF.

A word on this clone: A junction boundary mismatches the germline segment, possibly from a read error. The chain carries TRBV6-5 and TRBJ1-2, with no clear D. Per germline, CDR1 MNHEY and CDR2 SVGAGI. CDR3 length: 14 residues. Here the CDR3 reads CASSDSFTGYGYTF. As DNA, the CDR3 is TGTGCCAGCAGTGACTCGTTCACTGGCTATGGCTACACCTTC.

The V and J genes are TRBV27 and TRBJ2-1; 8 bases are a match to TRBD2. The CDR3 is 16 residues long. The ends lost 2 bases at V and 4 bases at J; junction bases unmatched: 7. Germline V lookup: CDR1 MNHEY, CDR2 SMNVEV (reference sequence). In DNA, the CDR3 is TGTGCCAGCAGTTTAGCAGCGGGGGAGCTATACAATGAGCAGTTCTTC. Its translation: CASSLAAGELYNEQFF.

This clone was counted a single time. The CDR3 nucleotides are TGCGCCAGCGGTACGGGGGGAGGGAATGAGCAGTTCTTC. Amino acid sequence: CASGTGGGNEQFF. V is TRBV5-1 and J is TRBJ2-1; TRBD2 agrees at 7 bases. Germline CDR1 and CDR2: SGHRS and YFSETQ. The CDR3 is 13 residues long. The V gene end was trimmed by 7 bases and the J gene end by 7 bases; junction bases not matched to a gene: 8.

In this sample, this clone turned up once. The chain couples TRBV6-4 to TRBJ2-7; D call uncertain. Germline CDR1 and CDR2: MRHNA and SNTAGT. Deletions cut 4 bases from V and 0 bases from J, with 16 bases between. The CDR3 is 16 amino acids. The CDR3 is CASSVHLLWSSYEQYF. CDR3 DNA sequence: TGTGCCAGCAGTGTCCATCTTTTGTGGAGCTCCTACGAGCAGTACTTC.

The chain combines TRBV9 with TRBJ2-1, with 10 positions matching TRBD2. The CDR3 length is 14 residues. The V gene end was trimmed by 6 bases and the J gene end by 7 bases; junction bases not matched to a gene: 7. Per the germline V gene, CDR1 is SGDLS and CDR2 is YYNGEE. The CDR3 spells CASTPGLAPNEQFF. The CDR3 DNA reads TGTGCCAGCACCCCGGGACTAGCGCCGAATGAGCAGTTCTTC. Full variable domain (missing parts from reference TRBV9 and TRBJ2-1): DSGVTQTPKHLITATGQRVTLRCSPRSGDLSVYWYQQSLDQGLQFLIQYYNGEERAKGNILERFSAQQFPDLHSELNLSSLELGDSALYFCASTPGLAPNEQFFGPGTRLTVL.

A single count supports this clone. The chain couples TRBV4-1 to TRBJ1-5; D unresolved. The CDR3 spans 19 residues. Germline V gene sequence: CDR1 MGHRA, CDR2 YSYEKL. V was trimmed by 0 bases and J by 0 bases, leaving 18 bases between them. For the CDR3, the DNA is TGCGCCAGCAGCCAAGACCCGATCGGCGGAAGGAATAGCAATCAGCCCCAGCATTTT. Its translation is CASSQDPIGGRNSNQPQHF.

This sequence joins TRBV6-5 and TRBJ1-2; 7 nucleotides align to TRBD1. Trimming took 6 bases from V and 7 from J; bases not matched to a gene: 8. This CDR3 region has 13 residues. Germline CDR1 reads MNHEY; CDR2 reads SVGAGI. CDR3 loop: CASSPDRDRGYTF. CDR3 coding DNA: TGTGCCAGCAGCCCCGACAGGGATCGTGGCTACACCTTC.

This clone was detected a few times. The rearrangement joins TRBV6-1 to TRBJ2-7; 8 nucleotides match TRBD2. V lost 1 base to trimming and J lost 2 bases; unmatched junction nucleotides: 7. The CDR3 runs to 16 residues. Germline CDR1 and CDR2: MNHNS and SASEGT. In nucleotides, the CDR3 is TGTGCCAGCAGTGAAGTTGAGGTAGCGGGGCCCTACGAGCAGTACTTC. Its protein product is CASSEVEVAGPYEQYF.

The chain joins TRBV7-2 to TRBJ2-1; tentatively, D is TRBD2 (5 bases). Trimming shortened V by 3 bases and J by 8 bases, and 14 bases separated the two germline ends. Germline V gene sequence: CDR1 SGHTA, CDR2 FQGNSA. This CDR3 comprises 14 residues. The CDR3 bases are TGTGCCAGCAGCTTCGACGACGGAGGCTATGAGCAGTTCTTC. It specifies CASSFDDGGYEQFF.